The next 17 T cell receptor beta chains were all read from a single sample in a study of metastatic and nonmetastatic thyroid tumors. Through MiXCR, TCRdb re-clonotyped the PCR reads. The sample includes some 93,000 clones, roughly 13% seen only once; the top ten take about 11%. There were no patients who had received any treatment before thyroid surgery. Sequenced input: blood. All receptors come from a female donor with papillary thyroid cancer or a benign thyroid nodule (not recorded which). Some clones in this sample may be carry-over from other donors' samples.

At least ten counts were recorded for this clone. The chain is built from TRBV6-2 or TRBV6-3 and TRBJ1-6; 8 positions match TRBD1. Trimming removed 6 bases from V and 11 bases from J; junction bases left unmatched: 3. This CDR3 contains 12 residues. The germline V gene has CDR1 MNHEY and CDR2 SVGEGT. CDR3 region: CASRRQGTPLHF. The CDR3 DNA is TGTGCCAGCAGGAGACAGGGGACACCCCTCCACTTT.

This clone was counted ten times or more. This chain links TRBV27 with TRBJ2-5, with unresolved D. This CDR3 has 12 residues. Germline CDR1 reads MNHEY; CDR2 reads SMNVEV (reference sequence). V was cut by 5 bases and J by 0 bases, with 4 bases left in between. The CDR3 DNA reads as TGTGCCAGCAGTGCCGACCAAGAGACCCAGTACTTC. Its protein is CASSADQETQYF.

This clone was recorded many times. The chain combines TRBV11-2 with TRBJ2-7; 10 nucleotides line up with TRBD1. The germline V gene encodes CDR1 SGHAT and CDR2 FQNNGV. This CDR3 contains 14 residues. With V trimmed by 3 bases and J by 2 bases, 1 base remained unmatched. CDR3 sequence (DNA): TGTGCCAGCAGCTTTGGGACAGGGGCCTACGAGCAGTACTTC. Translation: CASSFGTGAYEQYF. Using reference TRBV11-2 and TRBJ2-7 for the parts outside the CDR3, the full variable domain is EAGVAQSPRYKIIEKRQSVAFWCNPISGHATLYWYQQILGQGPKLLIQFQNNGVVDDSQLPKDRFSAERLKGVDSTLKIQPAKLEDSAVYLCASSFGTGAYEQYFGPGTRLTVT.

This clone was observed at least ten times. The V gene is TRBV20-1, the J gene TRBJ1-1; 11 nucleotides line up with TRBD1. Trimming at V came to 6 bases and at J to 4 bases, leaving 10 bases not matched to a gene. The germline V gene encodes CDR1 DFQATT and CDR2 SNEGSKA (reference sequence). The CDR3 runs to 15 residues. CDR3 bases: TGCAGTGCCCCAACGACCGGGACAGGGGGCACTGAAGCTTTCTTT. Translating gives CSAPTTGTGGTEAFF.

This clone showed up many times. V and J are TRBV2 and TRBJ2-7; 8 bases map to TRBD2. The germline gives CDR1 SNHLY, CDR2 FYNNEI. This CDR3 is built from 13 residues. Trimming cost V 7 bases and J 7 bases; bases outside gene matches: 9. In nucleotides, the CDR3 is TGTGCCAGCACCCGGGAGGGCCTATGGGAGCAGTACTTC. It is translated as CASTREGLWEQYF.

The table lists this clone with many counts. The chain joins TRBV4-1 to TRBJ2-7, with TRBD1 matching 8 bases. Germline CDR1 MGHRA, CDR2 YSYEKL. The V gene end was trimmed by 0 bases and the J gene end by 6 bases; junction bases not matched to a gene: 10. The CDR3 is made up of 16 amino acids. The CDR3 DNA is TGCGCCAGCAGCCAAGATGTCGGCAGGGGGCCTGGCGAGCAGTACTTC. Residues: CASSQDVGRGPGEQYF.

Details on this clone: Being one base from a much bigger clone, this may be a read error. The chain employs TRBV28 and TRBJ2-4; 8 positions agree with TRBD2. Looked up from germline, CDR1 is MDHEN and CDR2 is SYDVKM. The length of the CDR3 is 16 residues. Trimming at V came to 5 bases and at J to 2 bases, leaving 8 bases not matched to a gene. CDR3 in amino acids: CASSKPAGATKNIQYF. The CDR3 nucleotides are TGTGCCAGCAGTAAACCAGCGGGAGCGACCAAAAACATTCAGTACTTC.

This clone came up many times. The V gene is TRBV15, the J gene TRBJ1-2; no firm D call. From germline, CDR1 is LNHNV and CDR2 YYDKDF (reference sequence). The CDR3 is 13 amino acids. Trimming cost V 5 bases and J 13 bases, with 20 bases left between them. For the CDR3, the DNA is TGTGCCACCAGCCCACGTGAACCTTCTCCGGTCACCTTC. Translation gives CATSPREPSPVTF. Supplemented by reference TRBV15 and TRBJ1-2, the full variable domain reads DAMVIQNPRYQVTQFGKPVTLSCSQTLNHNVMYWYQQKSSQAPKLLFHYYDKDFNNEADTPDNFQSRRPNTSFCFLDIRSPGLGDTAMYLCATSPREPSPVTFGSGTRLTVV.

This clone was seen a few times. The rearrangement uses TRBV29-1 and TRBJ1-4; TRBD1 is a possible D gene (5 bases). V gave up 0 bases and J gave up 8 bases, with 16 bases separating them. CDR3 length equals 15 residues. Germline V gene data show CDR1 as SQVTM and CDR2 as ANQGSEA. The CDR3 region is CSVEDHGQGGEKLFF. The CDR3 DNA is TGCAGCGTTGAAGATCATGGTCAGGGAGGAGAAAAACTGTTTTTT.

Comments on this clone: At one of its ends the junction is not consistent with the germline gene, which may arise from a read error. This sequence joins TRBV6-2 or TRBV6-3 and TRBJ2-1, with 9 bases matching TRBD2. The CDR3 totals 16 residues. Germline CDR1 reads MNHEY; CDR2 reads SVGEGT. CDR3 sequence (DNA): TGTGCCAGCAGTTTCTCTAGCGGGATCTCCTACAATGATCAGTTCTTC. Translating gives CASSFSSGISYNDQFF.

In regard to this clone: One base away lies a much larger clone, so this may be a sequencing read error. The rearrangement links TRBV3-1 to TRBJ2-1; D remains ambiguous. V lost 0 bases and J lost 0, with 12 bases in between. This CDR3 contains 17 residues. The germline V gene has CDR1 LGHDT and CDR2 YNNKEL (reference sequence). The CDR3 DNA sequence: TGTGCCAGCAGCCAAGACAGGTGGCCAAGCTCCTACAATGAGCAGTTCTTC. Its protein is CASSQDRWPSSYNEQFF.

The chain has TRBV5-4 and TRBJ1-2; D remains ambiguous. Trimming stripped 0 bases from V and 4 bases from J, with 19 bases between. The CDR3 extends over 17 amino acids. From germline, CDR1 is SGHNT and CDR2 YYREEE (reference sequence). CDR3 DNA: TGTGCCAGCAGCTTGGACAAAAATGGTCCCCTTAGCTATGGCTACACCTTC. As protein: CASSLDKNGPLSYGYTF.

In its sample, this clone was seen many times. The chain is built from TRBV20-1 and TRBJ2-7; 12 bases agree with TRBD2. This CDR3 spans 14 amino acids. Unmatched junction bases numbered 5, after V lost 4 bases and J lost 4 bases. Germline loops: CDR1 DFQATT, CDR2 SNEGSKA (reference sequence). In nucleotides, the CDR3 is TGCAGTGCTACTCTAGCGGGAGGGCCGTACGAGCAGTACTTC. It encodes CSATLAGGPYEQYF.

This clone came up many times. V gene TRBV28 combines with J gene TRBJ2-7; tentatively, D is TRBD2 (5 bases). Germline V CDR1 and CDR2: MDHEN, SYDVKM. V lost 2 bases to trimming and J lost 3 bases, with 11 bases between them. This CDR3 comprises 14 residues. The CDR3 DNA follows: TGTGCCAGCAGTTTAAGAGGAGGTGTCTACGAGCAGTACTTC. Residues: CASSLRGGVYEQYF.

The genes are TRBV20-1 and TRBJ2-7; 8 bases map to TRBD1. The germline V gene encodes CDR1 DFQATT and CDR2 SNEGSKA (reference sequence). V lost 5 bases to trimming and J lost 6 bases; unmatched junction nucleotides: 15. This CDR3 comprises 15 residues. CDR3 amino acids: CSAFLVPGQASEQYF. The CDR3 nucleotides read TGCAGTGCTTTCCTAGTCCCGGGACAGGCGAGCGAGCAGTACTTC.

To note about this clone: A much larger clonotype is one base distant, so this may be a read error. This chain joins TRBV20-1 and TRBJ2-5, with 7 bases identical to TRBD1. The length of the CDR3 is 15 residues. In germline, CDR1 is DFQATT, CDR2 SNEGSKA (reference sequence). The CDR3, as DNA: TGCAGTGCTAGACCGGGACAGTCCTCCCAAGATACCCAGTACTTC. Protein: CSARPGQSSQDTQYF.

This clone has a count of ten or more. V usage is TRBV6-2 or TRBV6-3 and J usage is TRBJ1-3; D unclear. Germline V lookup: CDR1 MNHEY, CDR2 SVGEGT. V shed 8 bases and J shed 2 bases, with 10 bases lying between them. The CDR3 is made up of 13 amino acids. CDR3 DNA sequence: TGTGCCAGCGGGCGGTCGGCTGGAAACACCATATATTTT. It specifies CASGRSAGNTIYF.